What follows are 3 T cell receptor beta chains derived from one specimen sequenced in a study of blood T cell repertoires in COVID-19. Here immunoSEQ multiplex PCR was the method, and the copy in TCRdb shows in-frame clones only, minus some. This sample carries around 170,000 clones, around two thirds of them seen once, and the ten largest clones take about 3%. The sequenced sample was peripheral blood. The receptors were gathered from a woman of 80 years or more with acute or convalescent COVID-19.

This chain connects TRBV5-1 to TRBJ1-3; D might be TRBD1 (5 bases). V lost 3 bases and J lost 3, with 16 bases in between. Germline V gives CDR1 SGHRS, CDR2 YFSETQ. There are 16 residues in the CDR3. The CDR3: CASSSSVGGGGNTIYF. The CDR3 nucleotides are TGCGCCAGCAGCTCTTCGGTCGGCGGGGGTGGAAACACCATATATTTT.

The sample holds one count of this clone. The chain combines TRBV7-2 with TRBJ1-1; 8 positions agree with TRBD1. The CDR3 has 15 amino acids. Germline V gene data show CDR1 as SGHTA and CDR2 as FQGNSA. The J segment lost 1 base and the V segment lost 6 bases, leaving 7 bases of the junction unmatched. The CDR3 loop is CASSQTGGRNTEAFF. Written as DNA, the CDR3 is TGTGCCAGCAGTCAAACAGGGGGGAGGAACACTGAAGCTTTCTTT. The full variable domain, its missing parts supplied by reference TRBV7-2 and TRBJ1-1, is GAGVSQSPSNKVTEKGKDVELRCDPISGHTALYWYRQSLGQGLEFLIYFQGNSAPDKSGLPSDRFSAERTGGSVSTLTIQRTQQEDSAVYLCASSQTGGRNTEAFFGQGTRLTVV.

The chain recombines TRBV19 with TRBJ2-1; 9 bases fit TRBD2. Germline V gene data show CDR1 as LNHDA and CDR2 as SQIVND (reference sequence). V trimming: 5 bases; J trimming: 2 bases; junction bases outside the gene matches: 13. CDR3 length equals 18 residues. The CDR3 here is CASSVTSGSYKPYNEQFF. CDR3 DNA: TGTGCCAGTAGTGTCACTAGCGGGTCCTACAAGCCCTACAATGAGCAGTTCTTC.